Sequencing of this TCR beta chain was carried out in a study of blood T cell repertoires in COVID-19 (dated by TCRdb to about 2020). About the study as a whole: Collaborator samples came from the United States, Italy and Spain and covered acute and convalescent phases of COVID-19. Samples came from the ongoing ImmuneRACE study (first 160 participants) plus 1,254 subjects from 6 global collaborators. Nearly every sample came with metadata listing a de-identified subject ID, COVID-19 status, age in years and sex. The material from the prospective study consisted of cDNA or gDNA derived from T cells, B-cell-depleted T cells, or PBMCs. Where HLA class I and class II types were available, the types were taken from metadata supplied by the sample provider, not from assay-based typing. The repertoires were made available in a free public database intended to serve as a resource for research on the immune response to SARS-CoV-2. Subjects who had been exposed to COVID-19, were actively infected with it, or had recovered from it provided the deeply sampled blood TCRbeta repertoires that made up the dataset. Overall study outcomes, separate from this receptor: The quantity of clinical and demographic metadata differed by source and by participant and was supplied without curation.

Each collaborating institution followed its own protocols to collect whole blood in K2EDTA tubes. For TCRbeta analysis, collaborators shipped samples in one of three forms: frozen whole blood, isolated PBMCs, or DNA extracted from either of those sample types. TCRbeta CDR3 regions were amplified from genomic DNA using the immunoSEQ Assay, a bias-controlled multiplex PCR. The authors processed their data as follows. The number of nucleated cells in each sample was estimated by amplification of reference gene primers within the assay. Sequence reads were collapsed and filtered to measure the absolute abundance of every unique TCRbeta CDR3 rearrangement. For each sample, productive Simpson clonality was calculated as the square root of Simpson's diversity index across productive rearrangements. Drawn from immuneACCESS, this table holds only the in-frame rearrangements with V and J called that TCRdb kept. Clones are partly lost; checked studies trace under half to an unresolved V gene and leave the rest unexplained. From that table come the V and J calls and clone size; the DNA was used to work out D and trimming. For this sample there are around 230,000 clones; 82% appear just once. Roughly 12% of the sample is in the top ten clones.

About this clone itself: Its antigen target is currently unknown. Within one base of it there is no much larger clone, and no base qualities were kept.

The sample comprised peripheral blood. The source is an older woman with active or convalescent COVID-19.

The bases are TGTGCCAGTAGTATTCAAGGCGCGGCAAACACTGAAGCTTTCTTT. This yields the protein CASSIQGAANTEAFF. The chain is made from TRBV19 and TRBJ1-1, with no reliable assignment of the D segment. CDR1 and CDR2 are drawn from the germline V gene (reference sequence): LNHDA, SQIVND. At the junction V is shortened by 3 bases and J by 2 bases, with 13 bases in between. From the cysteine up to the phenylalanine, the CDR3 has a length of 15 residues. This entry keeps only the CDR3 DNA: 45 bases, framed from base 1. This CDR3, with the reference TRBV19 and TRBJ1-1 proteins standing in past its ends, gives the full variable domain DGGITQSPKYLFRKEGQNVTLSCEQNLNHDAMYWYRQDPGQGLRLIYYSQIVNDFQKGDIAEGYSVSREKKESFPLTVTSAQKNPTAFYLCASSIQGAANTEAFFGQGTRLTVV.